This paragraph reports one TCR beta chain. Its specificity is unknown. The data stem from a study of cytomegalovirus exposure and HLA in healthy donors. Assay used: immunoSEQ multiplex PCR; TCRdb lists only in-frame clones, some missing. The table includes a few hundred thousand clones, roughly 89% detected once. Findings of the study overall: Specificity for CMV antigens was confirmed in vitro for a few of the CMV-associated chains.

Trimming took off 0 bases at V and 4 bases at J, with 12 bases between the two ends. The CDR3 length is 15 residues. Germline lookup yields CDR1 SNHLY and CDR2 FYNNEI. The chain joins TRBV2 to TRBJ1-2, with D maybe TRBD1 (6 bases). Specimen: PBMCs. This receptor was obtained from a woman aged 18 to 35 in good health and CMV-seronegative. The chain's CDR3 is CASSEAQGTFYGYTF. DNA of the CDR3: TGTGCCAGCAGTGAAGCACAGGGCACATTCTATGGCTACACCTTC.